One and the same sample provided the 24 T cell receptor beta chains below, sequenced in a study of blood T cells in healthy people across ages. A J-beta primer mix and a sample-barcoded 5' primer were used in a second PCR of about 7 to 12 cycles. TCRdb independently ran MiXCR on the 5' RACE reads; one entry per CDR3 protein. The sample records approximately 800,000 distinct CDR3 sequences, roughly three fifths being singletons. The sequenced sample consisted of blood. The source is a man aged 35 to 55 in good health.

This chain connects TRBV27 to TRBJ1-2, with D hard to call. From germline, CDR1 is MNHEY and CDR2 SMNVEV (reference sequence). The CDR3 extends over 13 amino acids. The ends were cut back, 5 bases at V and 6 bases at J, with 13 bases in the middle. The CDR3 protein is CASSTRTGDGYTF. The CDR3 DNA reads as TGTGCCAGCAGTACTCGGACGGGTGATGGCTACACCTTC.

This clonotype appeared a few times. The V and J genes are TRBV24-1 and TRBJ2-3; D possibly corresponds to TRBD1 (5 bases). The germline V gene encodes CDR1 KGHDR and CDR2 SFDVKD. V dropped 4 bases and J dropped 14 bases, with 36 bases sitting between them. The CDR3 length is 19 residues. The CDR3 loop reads CATSDPIRGGVGNLGNWYF. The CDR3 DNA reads TGTGCCACCAGTGACCCCATAAGGGGTGGGGTCGGAAACTTGGGGAATTGGTATTTT.

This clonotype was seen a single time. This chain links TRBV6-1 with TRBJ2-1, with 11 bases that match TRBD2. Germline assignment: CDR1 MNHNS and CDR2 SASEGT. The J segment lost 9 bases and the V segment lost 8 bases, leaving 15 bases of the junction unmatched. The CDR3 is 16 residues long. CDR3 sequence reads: CASDLRLAGILGEQFF. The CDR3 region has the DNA TGTGCCAGCGACCTAAGACTAGCGGGGATCCTCGGTGAGCAGTTCTTC.

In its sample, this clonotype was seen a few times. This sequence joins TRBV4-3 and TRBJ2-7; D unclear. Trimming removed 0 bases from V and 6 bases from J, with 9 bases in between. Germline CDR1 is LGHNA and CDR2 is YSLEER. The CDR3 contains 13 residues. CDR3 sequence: CASSQDQKLEQYF. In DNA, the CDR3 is TGCGCCAGCAGCCAAGATCAAAAGCTCGAGCAGTACTTC.

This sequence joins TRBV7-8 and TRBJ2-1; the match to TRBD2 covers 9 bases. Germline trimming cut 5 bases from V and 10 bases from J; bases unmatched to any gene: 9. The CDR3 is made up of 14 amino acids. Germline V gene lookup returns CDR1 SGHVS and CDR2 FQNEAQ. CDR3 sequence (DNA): TGTGCCAGCAGCCCCCGGACTAGCGAGCCCGAGCAGTTCTTC. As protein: CASSPRTSEPEQFF.

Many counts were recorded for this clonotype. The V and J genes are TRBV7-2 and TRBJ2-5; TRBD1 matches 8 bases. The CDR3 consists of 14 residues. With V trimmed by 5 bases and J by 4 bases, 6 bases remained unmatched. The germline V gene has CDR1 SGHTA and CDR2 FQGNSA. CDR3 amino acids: CASSRRQGRETQYF. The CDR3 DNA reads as TGTGCCAGCAGCCGACGACAGGGGCGAGAGACCCAGTACTTC.

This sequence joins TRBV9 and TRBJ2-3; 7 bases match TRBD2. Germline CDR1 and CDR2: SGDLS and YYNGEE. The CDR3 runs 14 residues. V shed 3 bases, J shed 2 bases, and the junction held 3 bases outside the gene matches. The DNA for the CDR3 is TGTGCCAGCAGCGGGACTAGGGTCACAGATACGCAGTATTTT. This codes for CASSGTRVTDTQYF.

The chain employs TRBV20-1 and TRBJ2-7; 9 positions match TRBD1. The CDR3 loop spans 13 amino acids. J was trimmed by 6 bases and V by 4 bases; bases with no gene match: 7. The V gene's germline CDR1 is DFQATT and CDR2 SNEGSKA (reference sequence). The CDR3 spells CSAKPGQGLEQYF. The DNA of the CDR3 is TGCAGTGCTAAACCGGGACAGGGACTCGAGCAGTACTTC.

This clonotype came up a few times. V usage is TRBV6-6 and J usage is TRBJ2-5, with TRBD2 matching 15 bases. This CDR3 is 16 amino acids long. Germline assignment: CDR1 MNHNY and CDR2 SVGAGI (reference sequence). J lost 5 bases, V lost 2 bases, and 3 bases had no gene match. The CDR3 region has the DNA TGTGCCAGCAGTTACACCGGGACTAGCGGGAGGGAGACCCAGTACTTC. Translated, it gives CASSYTGTSGRETQYF.

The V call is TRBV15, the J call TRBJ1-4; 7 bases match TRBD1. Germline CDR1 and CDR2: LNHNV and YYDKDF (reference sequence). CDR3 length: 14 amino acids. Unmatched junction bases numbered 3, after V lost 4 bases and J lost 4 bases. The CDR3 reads CATSKGTDNEKLFF. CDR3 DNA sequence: TGTGCCACCAGCAAAGGGACAGATAATGAAAAACTGTTTTTT.

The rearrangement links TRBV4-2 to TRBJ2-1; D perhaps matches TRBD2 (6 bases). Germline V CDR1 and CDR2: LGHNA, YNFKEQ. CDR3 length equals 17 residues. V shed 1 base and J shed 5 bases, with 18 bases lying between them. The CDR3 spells CASSQGGIAADDNEQFF. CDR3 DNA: TGTGCCAGCAGCCAAGGAGGTATAGCGGCAGACGACAATGAGCAGTTCTTC.

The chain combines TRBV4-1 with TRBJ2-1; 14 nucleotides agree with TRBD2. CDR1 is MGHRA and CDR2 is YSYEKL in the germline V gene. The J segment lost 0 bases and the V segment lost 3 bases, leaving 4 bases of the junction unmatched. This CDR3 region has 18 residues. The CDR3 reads CASSQGTSGSVSYNEQFF. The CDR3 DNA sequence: TGCGCCAGCAGCCAGGGGACTAGCGGGAGTGTCTCCTACAATGAGCAGTTCTTC.

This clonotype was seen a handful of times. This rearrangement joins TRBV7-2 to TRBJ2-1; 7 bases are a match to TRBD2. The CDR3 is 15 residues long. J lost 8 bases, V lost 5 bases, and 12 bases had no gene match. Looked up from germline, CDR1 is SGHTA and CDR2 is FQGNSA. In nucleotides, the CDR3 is TGTGCCAGCAGCCCTACTAGCGCCTCTTGGGATGAGCAGTTCTTC. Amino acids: CASSPTSASWDEQFF.

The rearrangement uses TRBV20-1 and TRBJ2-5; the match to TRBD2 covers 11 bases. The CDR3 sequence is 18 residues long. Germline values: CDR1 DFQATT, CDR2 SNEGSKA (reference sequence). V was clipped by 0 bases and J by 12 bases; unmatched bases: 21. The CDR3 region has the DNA TGCAGTGCTAGAGATCACGAACTAGCGGGAGCTCTCACGGGGTGGGAGTACTTC. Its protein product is CSARDHELAGALTGWEYF.

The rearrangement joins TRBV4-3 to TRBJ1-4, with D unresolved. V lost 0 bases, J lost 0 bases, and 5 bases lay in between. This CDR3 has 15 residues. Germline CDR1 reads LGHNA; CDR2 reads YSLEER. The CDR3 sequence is CASSQDLATNEKLFF. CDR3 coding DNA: TGCGCCAGCAGCCAAGACCTTGCAACTAATGAAAAACTGTTTTTT.

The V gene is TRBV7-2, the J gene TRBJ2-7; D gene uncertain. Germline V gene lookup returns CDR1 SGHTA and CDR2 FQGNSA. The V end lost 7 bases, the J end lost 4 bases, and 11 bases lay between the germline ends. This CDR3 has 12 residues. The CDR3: CASTPTGYEQYF. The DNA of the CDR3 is TGTGCCAGCACCCCGACTGGGTACGAGCAGTACTTC. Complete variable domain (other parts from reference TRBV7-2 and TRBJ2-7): GAGVSQSPSNKVTEKGKDVELRCDPISGHTALYWYRQSLGQGLEFLIYFQGNSAPDKSGLPSDRFSAERTGGSVSTLTIQRTQQEDSAVYLCASTPTGYEQYFGPGTRLTVT.

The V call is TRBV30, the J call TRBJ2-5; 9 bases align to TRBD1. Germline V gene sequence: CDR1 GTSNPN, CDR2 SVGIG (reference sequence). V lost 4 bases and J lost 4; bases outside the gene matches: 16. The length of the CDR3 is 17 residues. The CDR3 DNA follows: TGTGCCTGGATACCCATGGGACAGGGAGAGGTCCGAGAGACCCAGTACTTC. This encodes CAWIPMGQGEVRETQYF.

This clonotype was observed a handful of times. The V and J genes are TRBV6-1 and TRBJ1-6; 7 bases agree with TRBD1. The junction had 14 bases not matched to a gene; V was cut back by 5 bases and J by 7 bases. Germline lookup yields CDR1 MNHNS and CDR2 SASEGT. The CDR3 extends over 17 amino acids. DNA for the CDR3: TGTGCCAGCAGTACCTCCCCGGGACAGACACTAAATTCACCCCTCCACTTT. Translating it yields CASSTSPGQTLNSPLHF.

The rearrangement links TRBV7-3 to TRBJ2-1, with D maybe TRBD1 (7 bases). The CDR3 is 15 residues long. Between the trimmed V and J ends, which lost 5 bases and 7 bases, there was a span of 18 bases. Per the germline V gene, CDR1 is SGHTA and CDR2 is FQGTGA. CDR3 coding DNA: TGTGCCAGCAGCCCGCGACAGGGACTTGTGAATGAGCAGTTCTTC. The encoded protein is CASSPRQGLVNEQFF. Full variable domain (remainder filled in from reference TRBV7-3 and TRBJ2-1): GAGVSQTPSNKVTEKGKYVELRCDPISGHTALYWYRQSLGQGPEFLIYFQGTGAADDSGLPNDRFFAVRPEGSVSTLKIQRTERGDSAVYLCASSPRQGLVNEQFFGPGTRLTVL.

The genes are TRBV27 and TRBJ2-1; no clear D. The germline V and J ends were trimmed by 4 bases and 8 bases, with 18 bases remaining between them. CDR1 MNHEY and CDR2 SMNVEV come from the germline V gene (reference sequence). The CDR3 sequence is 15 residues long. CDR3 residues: CASSSRLLGSHEQFF. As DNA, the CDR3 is TGTGCCAGCAGTTCGCGGCTTTTGGGGTCCCATGAGCAGTTCTTC.

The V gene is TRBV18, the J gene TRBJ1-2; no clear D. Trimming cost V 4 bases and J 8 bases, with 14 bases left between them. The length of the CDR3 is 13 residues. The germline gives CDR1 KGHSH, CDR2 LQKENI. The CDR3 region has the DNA TGTGCCAGCTCACTAAACGAGGGAAGAGGCTACACCTTC. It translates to CASSLNEGRGYTF.

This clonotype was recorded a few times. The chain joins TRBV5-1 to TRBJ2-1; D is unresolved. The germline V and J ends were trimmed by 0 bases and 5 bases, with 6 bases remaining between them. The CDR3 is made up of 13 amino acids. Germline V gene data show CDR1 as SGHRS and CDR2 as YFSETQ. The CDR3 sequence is CASSLVTDNEQFF. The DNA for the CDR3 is TGCGCCAGCAGCTTGGTTACAGACAATGAGCAGTTCTTC.

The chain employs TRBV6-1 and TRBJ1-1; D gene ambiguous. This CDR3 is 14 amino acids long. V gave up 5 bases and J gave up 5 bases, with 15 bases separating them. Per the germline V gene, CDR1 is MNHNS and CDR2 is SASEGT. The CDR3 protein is CASSPVRSGTEAFF. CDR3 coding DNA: TGTGCCAGCAGTCCGGTTAGGAGCGGAACTGAAGCTTTCTTT.

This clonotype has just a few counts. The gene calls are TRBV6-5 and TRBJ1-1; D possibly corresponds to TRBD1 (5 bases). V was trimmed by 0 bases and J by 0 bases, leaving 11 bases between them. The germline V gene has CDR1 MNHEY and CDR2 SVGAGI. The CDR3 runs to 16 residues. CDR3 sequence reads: CASSYSAGIMNTEAFF. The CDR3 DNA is TGTGCCAGCAGTTACTCGGCAGGGATTATGAACACTGAAGCTTTCTTT.